Below are 13 T cell receptor beta chains sequenced from a single sample in a study of cytomegalovirus exposure and HLA in healthy donors. The PCR employed 60 Vbeta primers together with 13 Jbeta primers. Here immunoSEQ multiplex PCR was the method, and the copy in TCRdb shows in-frame clones only, minus some. This table holds about 160,000 clones, approximately 78% found once. Sequencing was carried out using PBMCs. The receptors stem from a girl aged 2-10 years in good health and CMV-seropositive.

The CDR3 here is CASSDRVGTTGEQFF. The CDR3 bases are TGTGCCAGCAGTGATCGGGTAGGGACTACCGGTGAGCAGTTCTTC. This rearrangement joins TRBV6-4 to TRBJ2-1; TRBD2 agrees at 7 bases. V shed 3 bases, J shed 9 bases, and the junction held 11 bases outside the gene matches. There are 15 residues in the CDR3. Germline CDR1 reads MRHNA; CDR2 reads SNTAGT.

This clone turned up a few times. The genes are TRBV2 and TRBJ2-5; 10 bases map to TRBD2. Trimming removed 4 bases from V and 4 bases from J; junction bases left unmatched: 3. CDR1 is SNHLY, CDR2 FYNNEI, per germline. The CDR3 consists of 14 residues. The CDR3 reads CASSVSSGRETQYF. CDR3 bases: TGTGCCAGCAGTGTATCTAGCGGGAGAGAGACCCAGTACTTC.

The chain carries TRBV6-6 and TRBJ2-1, with 9 bases aligning to TRBD2. This CDR3 contains 16 residues. CDR1 is MNHNY, CDR2 SVGAGI, per germline (reference sequence). J gave up 8 bases and V 7 bases, and 15 bases lay outside the gene matches. The CDR3 bases are TGTGCCAGCATCGAACTAGCGGGTTCGGTTGCTCATGAGCAGTTCTTC. Encoded protein: CASIELAGSVAHEQFF.

The rearrangement joins TRBV7-3 to TRBJ2-3; no reliable D call. The CDR3 runs to 12 residues. Germline CDR1 SGHTA, CDR2 FQGTGA. The V end lost 6 bases, the J end lost 6 bases, and 10 bases lay between the germline ends. The CDR3 here is CASSLGRDTQYF. In nucleotides, the CDR3 is TGTGCCAGCAGTCTAGGCCGGGATACGCAGTATTTT. The complete variable domain, with remaining parts taken from reference TRBV7-3 and TRBJ2-3, reads GAGVSQTPSNKVTEKGKYVELRCDPISGHTALYWYRQSLGQGPEFLIYFQGTGAADDSGLPNDRFFAVRPEGSVSTLKIQRTERGDSAVYLCASSLGRDTQYFGPGTRLTVL.

V is TRBV6-1 and J is TRBJ2-1; D perhaps matches TRBD1 (5 bases). This CDR3 has 13 amino acids. The germline gives CDR1 MNHNS, CDR2 SASEGT. Between the trimmed V and J ends, which lost 2 bases and 8 bases, there was a span of 10 bases. Here the CDR3 reads CASSELGVDEQFF. The CDR3 DNA follows: TGTGCCAGCAGTGAACTAGGGGTCGATGAGCAGTTCTTC.

This chain connects TRBV6-1 to TRBJ1-2; 9 bases match TRBD1. Germline V CDR1 and CDR2: MNHNS, SASEGT. Trimming at V came to 5 bases and at J to 3 bases, leaving 7 bases not matched to a gene. The CDR3 covers 15 residues. CDR3 nucleotide sequence: TGTGCCAGCAGTCGAGGGACAGGGTTCGACTATGGCTACACCTTC. It translates to CASSRGTGFDYGYTF.

This clone was seen once. This chain links TRBV5-6 with TRBJ2-5; 8 bases match TRBD1. The J call may be faulty, since TRBJ2-7 better matches the DNA end. The germline CDR1 and CDR2 sequences are SGHDT and YYEEEE. CDR3 length equals 15 residues. CDR3 DNA: TGTGCCAGCAGCTTGGTGGGGGGACAGGACTACGAGCAGTACTTC. Its translation is CASSLVGGQDYEQYF.

The J gene is TRBJ1-2, the V gene TRBV15; D not resolved. The CDR3 extends over 18 amino acids. V lost 0 bases to trimming and J lost 4 bases, with 21 bases between them. The germline V gene has CDR1 LNHNV and CDR2 YYDKDF (reference sequence). The CDR3 is CATSRDLGLRAPLYGYTF. CDR3 sequence (DNA): TGTGCCACCAGCAGAGATCTGGGCCTCAGAGCCCCCCTCTATGGCTACACCTTC.

The V gene is TRBV29-1, the J gene TRBJ2-7; 9 nucleotides line up with TRBD1. The CDR3 is made up of 14 amino acids. The V gene's germline CDR1 is SQVTM and CDR2 ANQGSEA. V was clipped by 7 bases and J by 3 bases; unmatched bases: 10. CDR3 in amino acids: CSAENRGRSYEQYF. CDR3 nucleotides: TGCAGCGCCGAGAACAGGGGGCGAAGCTACGAGCAGTACTTC.

The chain joins TRBV11-3 to TRBJ1-1; D call uncertain. V was pared by 5 bases and J by 1 base, with 8 bases between. CDR1 and CDR2 (germline): SGHNT, YENEEA. The CDR3 is 13 amino acids. The CDR3 sequence: CASSQLKNTEAFF. The CDR3 nucleotides read TGTGCCAGCAGCCAACTAAAGAACACTGAAGCTTTCTTT.

This chain joins TRBV5-1 and TRBJ2-7, with TRBD2 matching over 11 bases. With V trimmed by 4 bases and J by 3 bases, 6 bases remained unmatched. CDR1 is SGHRS and CDR2 is YFSETQ in the germline V gene. The CDR3 has 15 residues. The CDR3 DNA sequence: TGCGCCAGCAGCCCTACTAGCGGGAGTGTCTACGAGCAGTACTTC. Protein product: CASSPTSGSVYEQYF.

The chain is built from TRBV25-1 and TRBJ1-1; 11 bases line up with TRBD1. Germline V gene data show CDR1 as MGHDK and CDR2 as SYGVNS. The junction had 1 base not matched to a gene; V was cut back by 4 bases and J by 3 bases. This CDR3 region has 14 residues. The CDR3: CASSVGQGDTEAFF. The DNA of the CDR3 is TGTGCCAGCAGTGTGGGACAGGGGGACACTGAAGCTTTCTTT.

The chain combines TRBV28 with TRBJ1-1; 8 bases line up with TRBD1. The CDR3 consists of 15 residues. Germline V gives CDR1 MDHEN, CDR2 SYDVKM. V lost 2 bases and J lost 2; bases outside the gene matches: 4. CDR3 DNA sequence: TGTGCCAGCAGTTTAGCAGGGGGCTATAACACTGAAGCTTTCTTT. As protein: CASSLAGGYNTEAFF.